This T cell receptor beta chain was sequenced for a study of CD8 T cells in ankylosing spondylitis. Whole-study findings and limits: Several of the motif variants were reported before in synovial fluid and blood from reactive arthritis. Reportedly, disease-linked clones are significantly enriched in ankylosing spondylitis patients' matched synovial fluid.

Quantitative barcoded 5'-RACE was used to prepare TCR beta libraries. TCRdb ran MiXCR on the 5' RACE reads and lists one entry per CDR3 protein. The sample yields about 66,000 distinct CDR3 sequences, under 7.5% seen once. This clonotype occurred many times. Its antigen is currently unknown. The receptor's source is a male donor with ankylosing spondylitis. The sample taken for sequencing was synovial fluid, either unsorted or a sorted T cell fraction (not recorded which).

The CDR3 coding sequence is TGTGCCAGCTCACCAACCAAAGAGACCCAGTACTTC. Amino acid sequence: CASSPTKETQYF. The rearrangement links TRBV18 to TRBJ2-5; D remains ambiguous. The CDR3 contains 12 residues. Between the trimmed V and J ends, which lost 2 bases and 3 bases, there was a span of 4 bases. The germline V gene encodes CDR1 KGHSH and CDR2 LQKENI.